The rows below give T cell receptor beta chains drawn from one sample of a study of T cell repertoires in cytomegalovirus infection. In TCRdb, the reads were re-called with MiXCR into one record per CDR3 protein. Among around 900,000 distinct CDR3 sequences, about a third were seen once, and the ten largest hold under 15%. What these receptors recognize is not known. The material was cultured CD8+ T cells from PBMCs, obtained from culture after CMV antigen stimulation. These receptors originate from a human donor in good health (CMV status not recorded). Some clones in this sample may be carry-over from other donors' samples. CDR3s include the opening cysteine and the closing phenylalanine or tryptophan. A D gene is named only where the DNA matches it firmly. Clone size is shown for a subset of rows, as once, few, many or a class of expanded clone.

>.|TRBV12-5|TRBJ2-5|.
CASGWDGAETQYF
TGTGCTAGTGGTTGGGACGGCGCAGAGACCCAGTACTTC
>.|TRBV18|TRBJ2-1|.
CASSPYGGKGVASYNEQFF
TGTGCCAGCTCACCCTACGGAGGCAAGGGGGTTGCCTCCTACAATGAGCAGTTCTTC
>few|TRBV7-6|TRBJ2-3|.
CASSPRGSGDTQYF
TGTGCCAGCAGCCCCCGGGGTAGCGGCGATACGCAGTATTTT
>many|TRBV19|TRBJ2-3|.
CASTQGITDTQYF
TGTGCCAGTACTCAGGGAATCACAGATACGCAGTATTTT
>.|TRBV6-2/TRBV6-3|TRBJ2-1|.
CASTTPGLLNEQFF
TGTGCCAGCACAACTCCCGGACTGCTCAATGAGCAGTTCTTC
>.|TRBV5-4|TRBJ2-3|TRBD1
CASSGGQGPDTQYF
TGTGCCAGCAGCGGAGGACAGGGCCCAGATACGCAGTATTTT
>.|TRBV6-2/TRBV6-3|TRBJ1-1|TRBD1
CASSYIQGDDEAFF
TGTGCCAGCAGTTACATACAGGGGGACGATGAAGCTTTCTTT
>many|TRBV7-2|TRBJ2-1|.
CASSNNRVRNEQFF
TGTGCCAGCAGCAACAACAGGGTTAGAAATGAGCAGTTCTTC
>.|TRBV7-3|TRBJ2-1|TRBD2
CASSLTGLAGVYNEQFF
TGTGCCAGCAGCTTAACCGGACTAGCGGGGGTTTACAATGAGCAGTTCTTC
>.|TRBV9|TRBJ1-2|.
CASSLAEEGAFYGYTF
TGTGCCAGCAGCCTAGCGGAAGAAGGGGCCTTCTATGGCTACACCTTC
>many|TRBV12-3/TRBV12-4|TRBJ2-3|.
CASTKGGSEADTQYF
TGTGCCAGCACCAAAGGCGGCAGCGAGGCAGATACGCAGTATTTT
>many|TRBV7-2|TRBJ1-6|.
CASTSRATYNSPLHF
TGTGCCAGCACCTCTCGGGCTACTTATAATTCACCCCTCCACTTT
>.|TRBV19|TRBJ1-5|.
CASSIKGNQPQHF
TGTGCCAGTAGTATCAAAGGGAATCAGCCCCAGCATTTT
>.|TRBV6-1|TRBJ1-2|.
CASSDGTTYGYTF
TGTGCCAGCAGTGACGGGACGACCTATGGCTACACCTTC
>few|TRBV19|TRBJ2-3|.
CASSWAGAATDTQYF
TGTGCCAGTAGTTGGGCAGGCGCTGCCACAGATACGCAGTATTTT
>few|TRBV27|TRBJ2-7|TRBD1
CASSLVRDRDYEQYF
TGTGCCAGCAGTTTAGTCCGGGACAGAGACTACGAGCAGTACTTC
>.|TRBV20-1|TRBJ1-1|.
CSAREGVAFF
TGCAGTGCTAGAGAAGGGGTCGCTTTCTTT
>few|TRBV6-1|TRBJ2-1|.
CASSVDNQYSYNEQFF
TGTGCCAGCAGCGTGGACAACCAGTACTCCTACAATGAGCAGTTCTTC
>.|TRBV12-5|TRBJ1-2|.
CASGPFRLSF
TGTGCTAGTGGTCCCTTTCGTCTGTCCTTC
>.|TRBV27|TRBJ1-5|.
CASSSRAPYSNQPQHF
TGTGCCAGCAGTTCCAGGGCCCCGTATAGCAATCAGCCCCAGCATTTT
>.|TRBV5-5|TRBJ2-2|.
CASSLGGVSTGELFF
TGTGCCAGCAGCTTGGGTGGGGTCTCCACCGGGGAGCTGTTTTTT
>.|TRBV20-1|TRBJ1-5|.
CSASVRVGRQPQHF
TGCAGTGCTAGTGTGAGGGTGGGAAGACAGCCCCAGCATTTT
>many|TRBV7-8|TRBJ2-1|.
CASSLSASSYNEQFF
TGTGCCAGCAGCTTGAGTGCCAGCTCCTACAATGAGCAGTTCTTC
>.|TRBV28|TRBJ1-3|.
CASKQYPNSGNTIYF
TGTGCCAGCAAGCAGTACCCCAACTCTGGAAACACCATATATTTT
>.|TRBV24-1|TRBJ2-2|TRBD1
CAATGGDTGELFF
TGTGCCGCTACAGGGGGAGACACCGGGGAGCTGTTTTTT
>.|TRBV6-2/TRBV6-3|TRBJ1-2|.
CASSPWTRGYTF
TGTGCCAGCAGTCCTTGGACACGGGGCTACACCTTC
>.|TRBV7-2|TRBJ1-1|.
CASSGSENTEAFF
TGTGCCAGCAGTGGTAGCGAGAACACTGAAGCTTTCTTT
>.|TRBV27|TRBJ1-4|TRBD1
CASSLTGGAGKLFF
TGTGCCAGCAGTTTGACAGGGGGCGCGGGGAAACTGTTTTTT
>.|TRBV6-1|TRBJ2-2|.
CASSTERAGELFF
TGTGCCAGCTCGACTGAGCGAGCCGGGGAGCTGTTTTTT
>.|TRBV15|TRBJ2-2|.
CATARVQENTGELFF
TGTGCCACCGCGAGGGTTCAGGAGAACACCGGGGAGCTGTTTTTT
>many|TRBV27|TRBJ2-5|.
CASSQGRETQYF
TGTGCCAGCAGTCAAGGACGGGAGACCCAGTACTTC
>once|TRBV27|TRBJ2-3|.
CASSLYETVLDTQYF
TGTGCCAGCAGTTTATATGAGACGGTACTGGATACGCAGTATTTT
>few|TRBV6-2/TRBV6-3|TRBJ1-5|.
CASSHWGSANQPQHF
TGTGCCAGCAGTCATTGGGGTTCAGCAAATCAGCCCCAGCATTTT
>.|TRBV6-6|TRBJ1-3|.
CASSYSVRSLRESDTIYF
TGTGCCAGCAGTTACTCGGTCCGCAGCCTCCGGGAGTCGGACACCATATATTTT
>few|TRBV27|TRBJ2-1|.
CASSDGVFTYNEQFF
TGTGCCAGCAGTGATGGGGTATTCACCTACAATGAGCAGTTCTTC
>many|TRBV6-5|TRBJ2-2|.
CASSYFTGELFF
TGTGCCAGCAGCTATTTCACCGGGGAGCTGTTTTTT
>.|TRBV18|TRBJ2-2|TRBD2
CASSRDYTTSTGELFF
TGTGCCAGCTCGCGGGACTATACCACTTCCACCGGGGAGCTGTTTTTT
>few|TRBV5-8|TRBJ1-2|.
CASSPGGYRGYTF
TGTGCCAGCAGCCCGGGAGGGTATCGTGGCTACACCTTC
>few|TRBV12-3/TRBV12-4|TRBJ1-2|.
CASTSTANHYGYTF
TGTGCCAGCACCTCGACAGCAAACCACTATGGCTACACCTTC
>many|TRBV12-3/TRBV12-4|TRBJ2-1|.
CASSFAGAPNEQFF
TGTGCCAGCAGTTTTGCAGGGGCGCCTAATGAGCAGTTCTTC
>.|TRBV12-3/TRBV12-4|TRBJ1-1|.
CASSFVQGTEAFF
TGTGCCAGCAGTTTTGTACAAGGGACCGAAGCTTTCTTT
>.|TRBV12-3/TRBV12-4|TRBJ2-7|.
CASSLIRGEQYF
TGTGCCAGCAGCTTAATAAGGGGGGAGCAGTACTTC
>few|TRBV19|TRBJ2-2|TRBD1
CASSMETGDWAGELFF
TGTGCCAGTAGTATGGAGACAGGGGATTGGGCCGGGGAGCTGTTTTTT
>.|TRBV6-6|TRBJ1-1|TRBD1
CANRDSMNTEAFF
TGTGCCAACAGGGACAGTATGAACACTGAAGCTTTCTTT
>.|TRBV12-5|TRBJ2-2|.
CASGFGPPGELFF
TGTGCTAGTGGTTTCGGCCCCCCCGGGGAGCTGTTTTTT
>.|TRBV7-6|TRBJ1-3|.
CASSLGQPPGNTIYF
TGTGCCAGCAGCTTAGGGCAGCCCCCTGGAAACACCATATATTTT
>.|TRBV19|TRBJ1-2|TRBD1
CASSGWTGEAYGYTF
TGTGCCAGTAGTGGTTGGACAGGGGAAGCCTATGGCTACACCTTC
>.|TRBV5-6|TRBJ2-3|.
CASSLRHRSTDTQYF
TGTGCCAGCAGCTTGAGACACCGTAGCACAGATACGCAGTATTTT
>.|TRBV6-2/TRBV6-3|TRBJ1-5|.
CASSYSRGLDQPQHF
TGTGCCAGCAGTTACTCGAGAGGGCTGGATCAGCCCCAGCATTTT
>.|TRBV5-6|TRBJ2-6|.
CASSPSDRPSSGANVLTF
TGTGCCAGCAGCCCATCCGACAGACCGAGCTCTGGGGCCAACGTCCTGACTTTC
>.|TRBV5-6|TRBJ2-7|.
CASSPVEGTYEQYF
TGTGCCAGCAGCCCCGTGGAAGGGACCTACGAGCAGTACTTC
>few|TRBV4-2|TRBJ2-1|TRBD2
CASSQDPLPIKGLAPRDEQFF
TGTGCCAGCAGCCAAGATCCCCTCCCAATTAAGGGACTAGCACCCCGGGATGAGCAGTTCTTC
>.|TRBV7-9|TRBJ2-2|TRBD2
CASSNGGALTGELFF
TGTGCCAGCAGCAACGGGGGGGCCCTCACCGGGGAGCTGTTTTTT
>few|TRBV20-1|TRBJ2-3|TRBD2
CSASSTPLEASGDSYSTDTQYF
TGCAGTGCTAGTTCCACCCCGCTAGAAGCTAGCGGGGACTCCTATAGCACAGATACGCAGTATTTT
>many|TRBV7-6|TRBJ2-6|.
CASSRDGGLGANVLTF
TGTGCCAGCAGTCGAGATGGGGGGCTCGGGGCCAACGTCCTGACTTTC